This passage covers 28 T cell receptor beta chains from one sample sequenced in a study of OX40 agonist ivuxolimab in advanced cancers. The table came from immunoSEQ multiplex PCR; TCRdb's copy has only in-frame clones and leaves some out. The sample holds fewer than 80,000 clones, about 85% seen once. Here the sequenced sample was CD4+ or CD8+ T cells sorted from blood, taken in a trial of the OX40 agonist ivuxolimab. Receptors originate from an adult with an advanced solid tumor such as melanoma, head and neck, liver or kidney cancer.

The gene calls are TRBV30 and TRBJ2-1; 10 bases line up with TRBD2. The CDR3 spans 18 residues. From germline, CDR1 is GTSNPN and CDR2 SVGIG (reference sequence). The ends lost 0 bases at V and 0 bases at J; junction bases unmatched: 8. The CDR3 DNA follows: TGTGCCTGGAGTGTACCTAGCGGGGGCCTTAGCTCCTACAATGAGCAGTTCTTC. Residues: CAWSVPSGGLSSYNEQFF.

The chain has TRBV6-6 and TRBJ2-3, with D perhaps matching TRBD2 (5 bases). The CDR3 consists of 13 residues. Trimming pared 6 bases from V and 0 bases from J, leaving 7 bases between. Looked up from germline, CDR1 is MNHNY and CDR2 is SVGAGI (reference sequence). In nucleotides, the CDR3 is TGTGCCAGCAGGGCTAGCAGCACAGATACGCAGTATTTT. Encoded protein: CASRASSTDTQYF.

The chain employs TRBV2 and TRBJ2-2; 7 bases match TRBD2. Germline lookup yields CDR1 SNHLY and CDR2 FYNNEI. The V segment lost 4 bases and the J segment 7 bases; nucleotides outside the gene matches: 9. The CDR3 contains 15 residues. The CDR3 nucleotides read TGTGCCAGCAGTGCCGGGAGGTCACGGGGCGGGGAGCTGTTTTTT. Encoded protein: CASSAGRSRGGELFF.

The gene calls are TRBV27 and TRBJ2-1; 12 bases agree with TRBD2. The germline CDR1 and CDR2 sequences are MNHEY and SMNVEV (reference sequence). V shed 5 bases and J 8 bases; nucleotides not matched to a gene: 10. This CDR3 region has 16 residues. CDR3 DNA: TGTGCCAGCAGTCACGAAAGACTAGCGGGGGTGTATGAGCAGTTCTTC. It codes for CASSHERLAGVYEQFF.

The chain has TRBV27 and TRBJ2-5; D possibly corresponds to TRBD1 (6 bases). Per germline, CDR1 MNHEY and CDR2 SMNVEV (reference sequence). V was pared by 4 bases and J by 7 bases, with 16 bases between. The CDR3 has 14 residues. CDR3 sequence reads: CASSSGHRSATQYF. The CDR3 nucleotides read TGTGCCAGCAGTTCGGGACACCGAAGCGCGACCCAGTACTTC.

The V gene is TRBV18, the J gene TRBJ2-7, with D possibly matching TRBD2 (6 bases). V was cut by 5 bases and J by 4 bases, with 15 bases left in between. The CDR3 is 14 residues long. Per germline, CDR1 KGHSH and CDR2 LQKENI. This chain's CDR3 is CASSSRDFSYEQYF. The CDR3 nucleotides are TGTGCCAGCTCATCGCGGGACTTTTCTTACGAGCAGTACTTC.

V usage is TRBV18 and J usage is TRBJ1-4; perhaps TRBD1 as D (5 bases). Germline CDR1 reads KGHSH; CDR2 reads LQKENI. Trimming removed 3 bases at V and 5 bases at J, with 10 bases between. The CDR3 spans 14 residues. CDR3 DNA sequence: TGTGCCAGCTCACCCTCGGCAGGGAATGAAAAACTGTTTTTT. This gives the protein CASSPSAGNEKLFF.

J is TRBJ1-4 and V is TRBV19; 10 positions agree with TRBD1. The CDR3 loop spans 14 amino acids. Germline V lookup: CDR1 LNHDA, CDR2 SQIVND (reference sequence). V was pared by 11 bases and J by 8 bases, with 11 bases of the junction left unmatched. The DNA for the CDR3 is TGTGCCTCTGGCCTACGGACAGGGGGAGAAAAACTGTTTTTT. It codes for CASGLRTGGEKLFF.

The gene calls are TRBV29-1 and TRBJ1-2, with TRBD1 matching over 8 bases. The CDR3 length is 15 residues. J was trimmed by 1 base and V by 6 bases; bases with no gene match: 10. Germline lookup yields CDR1 SQVTM and CDR2 ANQGSEA. The CDR3 is CSVPSGTGINYGYTF. The CDR3 DNA follows: TGCAGCGTACCCTCCGGGACAGGCATTAACTATGGCTACACCTTC.

V is TRBV18 and J is TRBJ1-3; D is uncertain. Germline CDR1 is KGHSH and CDR2 is LQKENI. The CDR3 covers 16 residues. V was cut by 4 bases and J by 0 bases, with 13 bases left in between. The CDR3: CASSRGRPVSGNTIYF. Written as DNA, the CDR3 is TGTGCCAGCTCACGAGGGCGGCCAGTCTCTGGAAACACCATATATTTT.

In this sample, this clone turned up a few times. The chain carries TRBV1 and TRBJ2-7; TRBD1 was called by the table and not checked on the DNA. TRBV1 is described as a pseudogene. The CDR3 covers 14 residues. CDR3 region: CTSSPHDGPYEQYF. CDR3 coding DNA: TGCACCAGCAGCCCGCACGATGGGCCCTACGAGCAGTACTTC.

As concerns this clone: Additional DNA sequences in this sample encode the identical CDR3. CDR3 in DNA: TGCGCCAGCAGCTTGGGCCCCGTAAGCACAGATACGCAGTATTTT. This translates into CASSLGPVSTDTQYF. The chain links TRBV5-1 to TRBJ2-3; D not certain. In germline, CDR1 is SGHRS, CDR2 YFSETQ. The CDR3 runs 15 residues. V was pared by 0 bases and J by 0 bases, with 8 bases between.

The V gene is TRBV9, the J gene TRBJ1-4; tentative D call: TRBD1 (5 bases). V lost 4 bases and J lost 0, with 22 bases in between. CDR1 SGDLS and CDR2 YYNGEE come from the germline V gene. CDR3 size: 19 residues. The CDR3 nucleotides are TGTGCCAGCAGCCCCAGGGTGGGCACCTCCCTCTCAACTAATGAAAAACTGTTTTTT. Translated: CASSPRVGTSLSTNEKLFF.

This clone was detected only once. The chain uses TRBV19 and TRBJ1-5; D unclear. The CDR3 covers 14 residues. Germline-derived CDR1 and CDR2 are LNHDA and SQIVND (reference sequence). V was pared by 1 base and J by 1 base, with 5 bases between. CDR3 nucleotide sequence: TGTGCCAGTAGTATAGGTCACAGCAATCAGCCCCAGCATTTT. Its translation: CASSIGHSNQPQHF.

Comments on this clone: Other DNA sequences in the sample encode the same CDR3. The chain uses TRBV6-5 and TRBJ2-7; D unresolved. This CDR3 spans 15 amino acids. The V and J ends lost 2 bases and 0 bases respectively, with 11 bases between them. Germline-derived CDR1 and CDR2 are MNHEY and SVGAGI. As DNA, the CDR3 is TGTGCCAGCAGTTACAGGGCCCCTAGCTCCTACGAGCAGTACTTC. This encodes CASSYRAPSSYEQYF.

This sequence joins TRBV18 and TRBJ1-2; TRBD1 agrees at 9 bases. In germline, CDR1 is KGHSH, CDR2 LQKENI. With 2 bases clipped from V and 8 bases from J, the junction kept 12 bases outside the gene matches. There are 16 residues in the CDR3. The DNA of the CDR3 is TGTGCCAGCTCACCAGTTCCGGGACAGGGCCCTACGGGCTACACCTTC. Protein product: CASSPVPGQGPTGYTF.

The rearrangement joins TRBV5-6 to TRBJ2-5, with 8 bases fitting TRBD1. With 4 bases clipped from V and 2 bases from J, the junction kept 7 bases outside the gene matches. The CDR3 length is 15 residues. Germline CDR1 reads SGHDT; CDR2 reads YYEEEE. CDR3 region: CASSIPGQVQETQYF. CDR3 DNA: TGTGCCAGCAGCATACCGGGACAGGTGCAAGAGACCCAGTACTTC. Based on the CDR3 plus reference TRBV5-6 and TRBJ2-5, the full variable domain is DAGVTQSPTHLIKTRGQQVTLRCSPKSGHDTVSWYQQALGQGPQFIFQYYEEEERQRGNFPDRFSGHQFPNYSSELNVNALLLGDSALYLCASSIPGQVQETQYFGPGTRLLVL.

V and J are TRBV5-1 and TRBJ1-1, with D perhaps TRBD1 (6 bases). The germline V gene has CDR1 SGHRS and CDR2 YFSETQ. Trimming pared 5 bases from V and 6 bases from J, leaving 11 bases between. The CDR3 is 12 residues long. CDR3 residues: CASSLQGSEAFF. As DNA, the CDR3 is TGCGCCAGCAGTCTGCAGGGGTCTGAAGCTTTCTTT.

The V gene is TRBV11-2, the J gene TRBJ2-1; no firm D call. The CDR3 is made up of 11 amino acids. Looked up from germline, CDR1 is SGHAT and CDR2 is FQNNGV. V dropped 5 bases and J dropped 10 bases, with 9 bases sitting between them. CDR3 DNA: TGTGCCAGCAGCAGGTCGGTGGAGCAGTTCTTC. It specifies CASSRSVEQFF.

V gene TRBV19 combines with J gene TRBJ2-2; D might be TRBD1 or TRBD2, each matching 5 bases. From germline, CDR1 is LNHDA and CDR2 SQIVND (reference sequence). CDR3 size: 16 residues. V dropped 3 bases and J dropped 0 bases, with 11 bases sitting between them. The CDR3 coding sequence is TGTGCCAGTAGTATTTCTGAGGGACCGAACACCGGGGAGCTGTTTTTT. It translates to CASSISEGPNTGELFF. The entire variable domain, with the rest obtained from reference TRBV19 and TRBJ2-2, is as follows: DGGITQSPKYLFRKEGQNVTLSCEQNLNHDAMYWYRQDPGQGLRLIYYSQIVNDFQKGDIAEGYSVSREKKESFPLTVTSAQKNPTAFYLCASSISEGPNTGELFFGEGSRLTVL.

The V gene is TRBV5-1, the J gene TRBJ2-1; TRBD2 agrees at 10 bases. Germline CDR1 and CDR2: SGHRS and YFSETQ. After removal of 3 bases from V and 5 bases from J, the junction contained 11 bases not matched to a gene. CDR3 length: 17 amino acids. DNA of the CDR3: TGCGCCAGCAGCTCCCGCGTAGTAGCGGGGGGCAACAATGAGCAGTTCTTC. It yields the protein CASSSRVVAGGNNEQFF.

The chain combines TRBV5-1 with TRBJ2-2; TRBD1 matches at 7 bases. This CDR3 spans 14 amino acids. The J segment lost 2 bases and the V segment lost 5 bases, leaving 3 bases of the junction unmatched. Looked up from germline, CDR1 is SGHRS and CDR2 is YFSETQ. The CDR3 DNA reads TGCGCCAGCAGTAGACAGGGTAACACCGGGGAGCTGTTTTTT. It codes for CASSRQGNTGELFF.

J is TRBJ1-1 and V is TRBV7-2; 8 bases line up with TRBD1. Trimming took 2 bases from V and 1 from J; bases not matched to a gene: 6. Germline loops: CDR1 SGHTA, CDR2 FQGNSA. This CDR3 region has 16 residues. CDR3 loop: CASSLSRGRGNTEAFF. The CDR3 nucleotides read TGTGCCAGCAGCTTAAGCAGGGGGCGAGGGAACACTGAAGCTTTCTTT. Looking up the rest from reference TRBV7-2 and TRBJ1-1 gives the full variable domain: GAGVSQSPSNKVTEKGKDVELRCDPISGHTALYWYRQSLGQGLEFLIYFQGNSAPDKSGLPSDRFSAERTGGSVSTLTIQRTQQEDSAVYLCASSLSRGRGNTEAFFGQGTRLTVV.

The chain links TRBV6-1 to TRBJ2-3; D might be TRBD1 (7 bases). Germline loops: CDR1 MNHNS, CDR2 SASEGT. The CDR3 length is 14 residues. V was trimmed by 5 bases and J by 4 bases, leaving 13 bases between them. CDR3 protein: CASSPRGVADTQYF. The CDR3 coding sequence is TGTGCCAGCAGTCCCAGGGGGGTTGCAGATACGCAGTATTTT.

With regard to this clone: The same CDR3 also results from other DNA sequences found in this sample. The genes are TRBV18 and TRBJ1-4, with D hard to call. CDR3 length: 15 amino acids. Germline CDR1 is KGHSH and CDR2 is LQKENI. Trimming removed 3 bases from V and 7 bases from J, with 15 bases in between. The CDR3 loop reads CASSPPGRLGEKLFF. The CDR3 DNA reads TGTGCCAGCTCACCCCCCGGGAGGTTAGGTGAAAAACTGTTTTTT.

The chain employs TRBV13 and TRBJ2-6; D is undetermined. Deletions cut 3 bases from V and 2 bases from J, with 8 bases between. Germline CDR1 is PRHDT and CDR2 is FYEKMQ (reference sequence). The CDR3 totals 15 residues. The CDR3, as DNA: TGTGCCAGCAGCTTTCCCAGCGCTGGGGCCAACGTCCTGACTTTC. Protein: CASSFPSAGANVLTF.

This rearrangement joins TRBV29-1 to TRBJ1-2; TRBD1 is a possible D gene (5 bases). The V gene's germline CDR1 is SQVTM and CDR2 ANQGSEA. This CDR3 comprises 14 residues. Trimming removed 6 bases from V and 6 bases from J, with 20 bases in between. The CDR3 nucleotides read TGCAGCGTGGAACCCTCGGGTAGGGGCAATGGCTACACCTTC. Translated: CSVEPSGRGNGYTF.

The V and J genes are TRBV19 and TRBJ1-2, with 10 bases fitting TRBD1. The CDR3 runs 15 residues. V gave up 6 bases and J gave up 3 bases; unmatched junction bases: 7. CDR1 LNHDA and CDR2 SQIVND come from the germline V gene (reference sequence). The CDR3 is CASREGQGVYYGYTF. CDR3 DNA sequence: TGTGCCAGTAGGGAAGGACAGGGGGTTTACTATGGCTACACCTTC.